The clone carrying this T cell receptor (beta chain) was picked up one time. The data originate from a study of blood T cell repertoires in COVID-19. The wider study: Sample material is recorded as cDNA or gDNA derived from T cells, B-cell-depleted T cells, or PBMCs.

How the authors handled the data: Amplification of reference gene primers provided the estimated nucleated cell counts. The table came from immunoSEQ multiplex PCR; TCRdb's copy has only in-frame clones and leaves some out. V and J calls and clone size are copied from that table; D and trimming were computed from the DNA. The data contain under 150,000 clones, 79% of them singletons. Sequencing was performed on peripheral blood. This clonotype originated in a man aged 50 to 60 with active or convalescent COVID-19.

The CDR3 sequence is CASSLGWSQETQYF. As DNA, the CDR3 is TGTGCCAGCAGCTTAGGCTGGAGCCAAGAGACCCAGTACTTC. The chain recombines TRBV13 with TRBJ2-5, with D hard to call. The CDR3 length is 14 residues. Germline V gene sequence: CDR1 PRHDT, CDR2 FYEKMQ (reference sequence). The V and J ends lost 0 bases and 1 base respectively, with 6 bases between them.